What follows describes a single T cell receptor (beta chain). Its antigen is undetermined. The sample comes from a study of response to subunit inactivated influenza vaccine. Points from the study as a whole: The authors put forward the suggestion that each seasonal influenza vaccination may bring in only a limited number of new T cells.

V shed 5 bases and J 2 bases; nucleotides not matched to a gene: 6. Germline V CDR1 and CDR2: KGHSH, LQKENI. The CDR3 covers 14 residues. TCRdb re-derived calls from the RT-PCR reads in MiXCR, one entry per CDR3 protein. The sample holds 450,000 to 600,000 distinct CDR3 sequences, 7.2% seen once. The chain links TRBV18 to TRBJ2-7; 7 bases map to TRBD1. The clonotype comes from a man between 45 and 75 years old who received an inactivated influenza vaccine. Sequenced here: PBMCs from blood, sampled roughly 24 months after vaccination. The CDR3 spells CASSSGGQTYEQYF. The CDR3 DNA reads as TGTGCCAGCTCATCAGGGGGACAAACCTACGAGCAGTACTTC.